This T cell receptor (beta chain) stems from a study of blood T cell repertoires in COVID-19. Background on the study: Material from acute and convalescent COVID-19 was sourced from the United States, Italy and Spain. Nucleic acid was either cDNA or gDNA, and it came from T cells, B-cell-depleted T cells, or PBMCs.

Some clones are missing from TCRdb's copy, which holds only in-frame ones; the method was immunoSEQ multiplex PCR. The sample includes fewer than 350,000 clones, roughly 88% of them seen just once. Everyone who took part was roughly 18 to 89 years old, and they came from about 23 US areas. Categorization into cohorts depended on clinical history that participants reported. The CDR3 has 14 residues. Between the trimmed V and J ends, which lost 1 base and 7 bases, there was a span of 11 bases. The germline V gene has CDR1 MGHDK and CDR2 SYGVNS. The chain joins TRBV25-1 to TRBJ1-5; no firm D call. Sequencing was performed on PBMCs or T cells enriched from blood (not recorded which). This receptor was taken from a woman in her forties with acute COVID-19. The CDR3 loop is CASSELASVQPQHF. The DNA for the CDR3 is TGTGCCAGCAGTGAATTAGCCAGTGTACAGCCCCAGCATTTT.